Listed here is a single T cell receptor (beta chain). These data originate in a study of blood T cell repertoires in COVID-19. Study overall: Samples taken during acute and convalescent COVID-19 were collected in the United States, Italy and Spain. T cells, B-cell-depleted T cells, or PBMCs supplied cDNA or gDNA.

Original analysis: Researchers report that nucleated cell counts were estimated from reference gene primer amplification. Only in-frame clones appear in the TCRdb table, and some are missing; sequencing was by immunoSEQ multiplex PCR. The V and J calls and the clone size are those of that table, but D and trimming were determined from the DNA. The table lists some 150,000 clones, roughly 84% of them singletons, with approximately 4.6% in the top ten. The CDR3 consists of 16 residues. V gave up 0 bases and J gave up 4 bases; unmatched junction bases: 6. Germline loops: CDR1 SGHNT, CDR2 YYREEE (reference sequence).

The sequence came from a human donor in a cohort sampled during active COVID-19. Sequencing was performed on peripheral blood. The V gene is TRBV5-4, the J gene TRBJ2-5; 10 nucleotides line up with TRBD2. The CDR3 DNA reads as TGTGCCAGCAGCTTGGGACAGCGGGAGGGCGGAGAGACCCAGTACTTC. This sequence encodes CASSLGQREGGETQYF.